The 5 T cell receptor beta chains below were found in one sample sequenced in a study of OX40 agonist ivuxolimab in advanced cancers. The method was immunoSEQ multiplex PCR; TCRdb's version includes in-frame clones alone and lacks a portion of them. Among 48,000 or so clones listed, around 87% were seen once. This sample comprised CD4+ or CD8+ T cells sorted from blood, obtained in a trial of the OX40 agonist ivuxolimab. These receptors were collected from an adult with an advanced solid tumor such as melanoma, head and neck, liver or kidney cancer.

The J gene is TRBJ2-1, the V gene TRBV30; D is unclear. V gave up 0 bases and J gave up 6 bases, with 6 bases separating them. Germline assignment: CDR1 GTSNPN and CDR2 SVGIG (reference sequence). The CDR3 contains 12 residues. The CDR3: CAWSVVANEQFF. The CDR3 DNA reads TGTGCCTGGAGTGTAGTCGCCAATGAGCAGTTCTTC.

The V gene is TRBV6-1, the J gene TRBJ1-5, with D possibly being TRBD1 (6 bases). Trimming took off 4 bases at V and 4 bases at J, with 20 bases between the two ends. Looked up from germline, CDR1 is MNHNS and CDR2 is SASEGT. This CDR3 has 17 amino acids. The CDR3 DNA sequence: TGTGCCAGCAGTGGAGGAACAGGGTGGGGGGTGAATCAGCCCCAGCATTTT. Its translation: CASSGGTGWGVNQPQHF.

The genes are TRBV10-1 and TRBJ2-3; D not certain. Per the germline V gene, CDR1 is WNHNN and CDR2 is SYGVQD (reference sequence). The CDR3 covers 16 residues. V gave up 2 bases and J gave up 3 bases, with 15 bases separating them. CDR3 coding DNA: TGCGCCAGCAGTGAGGGCCCGCATCTAAGTACAGATACGCAGTATTTT. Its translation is CASSEGPHLSTDTQYF.

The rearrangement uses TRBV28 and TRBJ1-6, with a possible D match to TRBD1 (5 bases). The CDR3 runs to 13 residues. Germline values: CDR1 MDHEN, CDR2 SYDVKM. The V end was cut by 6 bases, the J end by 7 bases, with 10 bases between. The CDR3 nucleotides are TGTGCCAGCAGAGACAGCGTAAATTCACCCCTCCACTTT. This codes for CASRDSVNSPLHF.

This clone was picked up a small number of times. DNA for the CDR3: TGTGCCTGGAGCGACCCGGGACGCCGGACTAGCGGGAGGGCCCCAGATACGCAGTATTTT. This encodes CAWSDPGRRTSGRAPDTQYF. This chain uses TRBV30 with TRBJ2-3; TRBD2 matches at 15 bases. This CDR3 has 20 amino acids. V trimming: 3 bases; J trimming: 4 bases; junction bases outside the gene matches: 17. Germline CDR1 is GTSNPN and CDR2 is SVGIG (reference sequence).